The 16 T cell receptor beta chains given below trace back to one sample, sequenced in a study of T cell changes during pregnancy in multiple sclerosis. This table comes from immunoSEQ multiplex PCR, and its TCRdb copy is limited to in-frame clones, with some not included. The sample holds under 45,000 clones, roughly 88% seen once. The specimen was CD8+ T cells from peripheral blood mononuclear cells, collected in the first trimester of pregnancy. The source is a female donor with multiple sclerosis, enrolled in a pregnancy study.

The chain carries TRBV9 and TRBJ1-1; a possible D gene is TRBD1 (6 bases). Trimming pared 0 bases from V and 4 bases from J, leaving 19 bases between. Germline-derived CDR1 and CDR2 are SGDLS and YYNGEE. This CDR3 is 17 amino acids long. CDR3 sequence (DNA): TGTGCCAGCAGCGTAGCGGGGGAGGGGGGGATGACCACTGAAGCTTTCTTT. This gives the protein CASSVAGEGGMTTEAFF.

The chain uses TRBV19 and TRBJ2-1; 8 bases are shared with TRBD1. V lost 2 bases and J lost 7; bases outside the gene matches: 4. This CDR3 comprises 14 residues. From germline, CDR1 is LNHDA and CDR2 SQIVND (reference sequence). The CDR3 coding sequence is TGTGCCAGTAGTATAAGTACAGGGGGTAATGAGCAGTTCTTC. Translating gives CASSISTGGNEQFF.

V is TRBV11-2 and J is TRBJ2-5, with TRBD2 matching over 9 bases. Trimming at V came to 6 bases and at J to 5 bases, leaving 7 bases not matched to a gene. The CDR3 runs 14 residues. Germline V gene sequence: CDR1 SGHAT, CDR2 FQNNGV. CDR3 sequence: CASRGRGGRETQYF. The CDR3 DNA follows: TGTGCCAGCAGGGGGCGGGGGGGCCGGGAGACCCAGTACTTC.

V gene TRBV9 combines with J gene TRBJ1-1; 7 nucleotides line up with TRBD1. Germline V gene lookup returns CDR1 SGDLS and CDR2 YYNGEE. The J segment lost 4 bases and the V segment lost 4 bases, leaving 10 bases of the junction unmatched. This CDR3 spans 15 amino acids. This CDR3 is CASSLPLTGPTEAFF. CDR3 DNA: TGTGCCAGCAGCCTGCCTCTGACAGGGCCCACTGAAGCTTTCTTT.

This rearrangement joins TRBV9 to TRBJ2-7; TRBD1 might be the D (6 bases). The CDR3 covers 15 residues. The V and J ends lost 3 bases and 0 bases respectively, with 13 bases between them. In germline, CDR1 is SGDLS, CDR2 YYNGEE. The CDR3 loop is CASSASQGSSYEQYF. The DNA of the CDR3 is TGTGCCAGCAGCGCGTCACAGGGCAGCTCCTACGAGCAGTACTTC.

The V gene is TRBV6-4, the J gene TRBJ2-2, with 7 bases fitting TRBD2. The CDR3 totals 14 residues. J was trimmed by 3 bases and V by 3 bases; bases with no gene match: 1. Germline V lookup: CDR1 MRHNA, CDR2 SNTAGT. The CDR3 spells CASSEAGHTGELFF. As DNA, the CDR3 is TGTGCCAGCAGTGAAGCGGGACACACCGGGGAGCTGTTTTTT.

The chain recombines TRBV27 with TRBJ2-1; no clear D gene. V lost 0 bases and J 3 bases, leaving 9 bases between the germline ends. This CDR3 is built from 15 residues. Germline lookup yields CDR1 MNHEY and CDR2 SMNVEV (reference sequence). CDR3 DNA: TGTGCCAGCAGTTTATCGGTAGAATTCTACAATGAGCAGTTCTTC. This gives the protein CASSLSVEFYNEQFF.

In the case of this clone: At one end, the junction sequence differs from germline, possibly due to a read error. The V gene is TRBV9, the J gene TRBJ2-1; 11 nucleotides match TRBD2. CDR1 and CDR2 from the germline V gene are SGDLS and YYNGEE. This CDR3 comprises 14 residues. CDR3: CASGVAGGRNEQFF. The CDR3 bases are TGTGCCAGCGGCGTAGCGGGGGGGCGGAATGAGCAGTTCTTC.

The chain carries TRBV9 and TRBJ2-3; a possible D gene is TRBD2 (5 bases). This CDR3 is 16 amino acids long. V lost 0 bases and J 5 bases, leaving 16 bases between the germline ends. Germline CDR1 and CDR2: SGDLS and YYNGEE. The CDR3 DNA reads TGTGCCAGCAGCGTAGGGGAGCGGCCTTCTGGAGATACGCAGTATTTT. It translates to CASSVGERPSGDTQYF.

The rearrangement links TRBV6-5 to TRBJ2-5; perhaps TRBD2 as D (5 bases). The V gene's germline CDR1 is MNHEY and CDR2 SVGAGI. The CDR3 runs 16 residues. V was cut by 4 bases and J by 2 bases, with 17 bases left in between. CDR3 sequence: CASSSHPLGYQETQYF. The DNA for the CDR3 is TGTGCCAGCAGTTCCCATCCACTAGGATATCAAGAGACCCAGTACTTC.

The rearrangement links TRBV6-5 to TRBJ1-4; 7 bases agree with TRBD1. The CDR3 extends over 14 amino acids. V gave up 6 bases and J gave up 8 bases; unmatched junction bases: 9. CDR1 MNHEY and CDR2 SVGAGI come from the germline V gene. CDR3 in amino acids: CASSTYQGEEKLFF. The DNA for the CDR3 is TGTGCCAGCAGCACTTACCAGGGGGAAGAAAAACTGTTTTTT.

The gene calls are TRBV13 and TRBJ2-1, with TRBD2 matching 7 bases. There are 16 residues in the CDR3. Germline CDR1 reads PRHDT; CDR2 reads FYEKMQ (reference sequence). The V segment lost 3 bases and the J segment 7 bases; nucleotides outside the gene matches: 12. CDR3 nucleotides: TGTGCCAGCAGCTTTTCGAGCGGGGCAGGTAGGAATGAGCAGTTCTTC. Translated: CASSFSSGAGRNEQFF.

This chain links TRBV7-9 with TRBJ2-1, with 11 bases lining up with TRBD2. The CDR3 totals 16 residues. The J segment lost 4 bases and the V segment lost 5 bases, leaving 7 bases of the junction unmatched. Germline V gene sequence: CDR1 SEHNR, CDR2 FQNEAQ (reference sequence). The CDR3 nucleotides are TGTGCCAGCAGCCCCACTAGCGGGGGATTATACAATGAGCAGTTCTTC. Translation: CASSPTSGGLYNEQFF.

In this sample, this clone turned up a few times. This chain connects TRBV29-1 to TRBJ1-4; D is perhaps TRBD1 (5 bases). Germline V lookup: CDR1 SQVTM, CDR2 ANQGSEA. There are 13 residues in the CDR3. V lost 6 bases and J lost 9, with 17 bases in between. The CDR3 region has the DNA TGCAGCGTGGAACAGGCTGCAATGAAAAAACTGTTTTTT. It translates to CSVEQAAMKKLFF.

This clone appeared a single time. The chain links TRBV9 to TRBJ2-1, with TRBD1 matching over 9 bases. This CDR3 has 17 residues. Germline CDR1 reads SGDLS; CDR2 reads YYNGEE. V shed 3 bases, J shed 0 bases, and the junction held 7 bases outside the gene matches. The CDR3 coding sequence is TGTGCCAGCAGCGGCAGACAGGGGGGTAGCTCCTACAATGAGCAGTTCTTC. Encoded protein: CASSGRQGGSSYNEQFF.

In this sample, this clone turned up a few times. The CDR3 coding sequence is TGTGCCAGCAGCGTCGAGGCCAGCTACGAGCAGTACTTC. Its protein is CASSVEASYEQYF. This sequence joins TRBV9 and TRBJ2-7; D unclear. V lost 2 bases to trimming and J lost 3 bases, with 9 bases between them. The germline CDR1 and CDR2 sequences are SGDLS and YYNGEE. The CDR3 has 13 residues.